Presented here are 27 T cell receptor beta chains from one specimen sequenced in a study of cytomegalovirus exposure and HLA in healthy donors. Vbeta (60) and Jbeta (13) primers were used in the PCR. TCRdb's copy holds only in-frame clones and misses some; the assay was immunoSEQ multiplex PCR. The repertoire holds some 160,000 clones, with around 79% as singletons. Source material: PBMCs. These receptors were obtained from a woman in her thirties or forties in good health and CMV-seronegative.

This clone is a singleton in its sample. This chain uses TRBV27 with TRBJ2-3; 11 bases are shared with TRBD1. From germline, CDR1 is MNHEY and CDR2 SMNVEV (reference sequence). V was clipped by 5 bases and J by 3 bases; unmatched bases: 4. This CDR3 is 15 amino acids long. The CDR3 coding sequence is TGTGCCAGCAGTCCCGGGACAGGGGGTACAGATACGCAGTATTTT. This encodes CASSPGTGGTDTQYF.

In this sample, this clone turned up a few times. V usage is TRBV7-9 and J usage is TRBJ1-1, with D uncertain. This CDR3 is built from 12 residues. The V gene lost 2 bases and the J gene lost 7 bases, with 8 bases spanning the gap. The germline CDR1 and CDR2 sequences are SEHNR and FQNEAQ (reference sequence). In nucleotides, the CDR3 is TGTGCCAGCAGCTTATCAGGTCGTGAAGCTTTCTTT. This codes for CASSLSGREAFF. The variable domain in full, completed from reference TRBV7-9 and TRBJ1-1, reads DTGVSQNPRHKITKRGQNVTFRCDPISEHNRLYWYRQTLGQGPEFLTYFQNEAQLEKSRLLSDRFSAERPKGSFSTLEIQRTEQGDSAMYLCASSLSGREAFFGQGTRLTVV.

This clone turned up a few times. V usage is TRBV6-6 and J usage is TRBJ1-1; D is ambiguous. This CDR3 is 11 amino acids long. Trimming took off 4 bases at V and 7 bases at J, with 7 bases between the two ends. CDR1 MNHNY and CDR2 SVGAGI come from the germline V gene (reference sequence). This chain's CDR3 is CASSFTGEAFF. The CDR3 region has the DNA TGTGCCAGCAGTTTTACGGGTGAAGCTTTCTTT.

The chain employs TRBV7-2 and TRBJ1-3; 7 bases map to TRBD1. This CDR3 has 16 amino acids. The germline V gene encodes CDR1 SGHTA and CDR2 FQGNSA. The V and J ends lost 2 bases and 3 bases, in that order; junction bases with no gene match: 7. The CDR3 loop reads CASSLKGTGVGNTIYF. In DNA, the CDR3 is TGTGCCAGCAGCTTAAAGGGTACAGGGGTTGGAAACACCATATATTTT.

This clone was recorded a few times. V gene TRBV28 combines with J gene TRBJ2-3, with a possible D match to TRBD2 (6 bases). CDR1 and CDR2 (germline): MDHEN, SYDVKM. There are 15 residues in the CDR3. The ends were cut back, 4 bases at V and 2 bases at J, with 13 bases in the middle. The CDR3 coding sequence is TGTGCCAGCAGTTGGGCGGGGAGTTACACAGATACGCAGTATTTT. Its protein is CASSWAGSYTDTQYF.

The chain is built from TRBV7-2 and TRBJ2-5; D not certain. V was shortened by 3 bases and J by 4 bases, with 6 bases between the two germline ends. This CDR3 is built from 12 residues. Germline V gene lookup returns CDR1 SGHTA and CDR2 FQGNSA. The CDR3 protein is CASSFTVETQYF. For the CDR3, the DNA is TGTGCCAGCAGCTTTACTGTAGAGACCCAGTACTTC.

V is TRBV5-1 and J is TRBJ1-1; 11 nucleotides line up with TRBD1. CDR1 and CDR2 (germline): SGHRS, YFSETQ. The V and J ends lost 1 base and 2 bases, in that order; junction bases with no gene match: 4. CDR3 size: 16 residues. This CDR3 reads CASSLLGQGVNTEAFF. CDR3 nucleotide sequence: TGCGCCAGCAGCTTGTTGGGACAGGGGGTCAACACTGAAGCTTTCTTT.

This clone was seen more than once but under ten times. The chain joins TRBV5-5 to TRBJ1-1; D remains ambiguous. Germline V gives CDR1 SGHKS, CDR2 YYEKEE (reference sequence). CDR3 size: 15 residues. The germline V and J ends were trimmed by 4 bases and 0 bases, with 13 bases remaining between them. CDR3 sequence reads: CASSKLTTLNTEAFF. CDR3 sequence (DNA): TGTGCCAGCAGCAAACTGACAACCCTGAACACTGAAGCTTTCTTT.

The CDR3 reads CASSREGTGGNTIYF. CDR3 DNA: TGTGCCAGCAGCCGAGAAGGGACAGGAGGAAACACCATATATTTT. The chain is built from TRBV7-2 and TRBJ1-3, with 8 bases aligning to TRBD1. The CDR3 sequence is 15 residues long. V lost 5 bases and J lost 4; bases outside the gene matches: 7. The germline V gene has CDR1 SGHTA and CDR2 FQGNSA.

The rearrangement joins TRBV18 to TRBJ2-1; the match to TRBD2 covers 9 bases. The CDR3 loop spans 18 amino acids. After removal of 0 bases from V and 4 bases from J, the junction contained 10 bases not matched to a gene. From germline, CDR1 is KGHSH and CDR2 LQKENI. In nucleotides, the CDR3 is TGTGCCAGCTCACCACCGAACAGCGGGGGGCCCTTGTACAATGAGCAGTTCTTC. Its translation is CASSPPNSGGPLYNEQFF.

The V and J genes are TRBV18 and TRBJ2-2; D is possibly TRBD2 (5 bases). Germline V CDR1 and CDR2: KGHSH, LQKENI. Trimming cost V 0 bases and J 3 bases, with 11 bases left between them. This CDR3 spans 16 amino acids. CDR3 nucleotide sequence: TGTGCCAGCTCACCACCAAGAACTAGGGACACCGGGGAGCTGTTTTTT. Translation: CASSPPRTRDTGELFF.

V gene TRBV5-5 combines with J gene TRBJ1-4, with D perhaps matching TRBD1 (5 bases). The germline CDR1 and CDR2 sequences are SGHKS and YYEKEE (reference sequence). The CDR3 contains 16 residues. Trimming took off 1 base at V and 0 bases at J, with 10 bases between the two ends. CDR3: CASSLLGVATNEKLFF. The CDR3 DNA sequence: TGTGCCAGCAGCTTGTTAGGGGTCGCAACTAATGAAAAACTGTTTTTT.

The CDR3: CASSYGQGTDTQYF. The CDR3 nucleotides are TGTGCCAGCAGTTACGGGCAGGGCACAGATACGCAGTATTTT. The V and J genes are TRBV6-6 and TRBJ2-3; no reliable D call. Trimming removed 2 bases from V and 1 base from J, with 7 bases in between. The CDR3 contains 14 residues. Germline V gene lookup returns CDR1 MNHNY and CDR2 SVGAGI (reference sequence).

The genes are TRBV7-6 and TRBJ2-1; 8 nucleotides align to TRBD2. The CDR3 spans 15 residues. Germline V gene lookup returns CDR1 SGHVS and CDR2 FNYEAQ. Trimming at V came to 1 base and at J to 8 bases, leaving 7 bases not matched to a gene. The CDR3: CASSLDTGGPHEQFF. Here the CDR3 DNA reads TGTGCCAGCAGCTTAGACACGGGGGGGCCCCATGAGCAGTTCTTC.

V is TRBV28 and J is TRBJ2-1; tentatively, D is TRBD2 (5 bases). Trimming removed 6 bases at V and 12 bases at J, with 15 bases between. CDR3 length: 12 amino acids. Per germline, CDR1 MDHEN and CDR2 SYDVKM. The CDR3 DNA sequence: TGTGCCAGCAGCTCTGGGCGGGCACCGCAGTTCTTC. Protein product: CASSSGRAPQFF.

J is TRBJ1-3 and V is TRBV7-2, with D unclear. Germline V gene data show CDR1 as SGHTA and CDR2 as FQGNSA. V dropped 5 bases and J dropped 0 bases, with 11 bases sitting between them. This CDR3 region has 15 residues. CDR3 in amino acids: CASSPSTYSGNTIYF. In DNA form, the CDR3 reads TGTGCCAGCAGCCCGTCCACTTACTCTGGAAACACCATATATTTT. Based on the CDR3 plus reference TRBV7-2 and TRBJ1-3, the full variable domain is GAGVSQSPSNKVTEKGKDVELRCDPISGHTALYWYRQSLGQGLEFLIYFQGNSAPDKSGLPSDRFSAERTGGSVSTLTIQRTQQEDSAVYLCASSPSTYSGNTIYFGEGSWLTVV.

The chain employs TRBV6-5 and TRBJ1-2; TRBD1 matches 9 bases. In germline, CDR1 is MNHEY, CDR2 SVGAGI. Trimming removed 3 bases from V and 4 bases from J; junction bases left unmatched: 6. The CDR3 length is 15 residues. The CDR3 sequence: CASSYGPGQGYGYTF. The DNA for the CDR3 is TGTGCCAGCAGTTATGGACCGGGACAGGGCTATGGCTACACCTTC.

The chain has TRBV2 and TRBJ1-1, with 7 bases identical to TRBD1. V lost 6 bases to trimming and J lost 5 bases; unmatched junction nucleotides: 9. CDR3 length: 14 residues. The germline V gene encodes CDR1 SNHLY and CDR2 FYNNEI. CDR3 coding DNA: TGTGCCAGCAGACGACAGGGCGGAAGGACTGAAGCTTTCTTT. It is translated as CASRRQGGRTEAFF.

The chain employs TRBV19 and TRBJ1-2, with 10 bases lining up with TRBD1. Germline V gene data show CDR1 as LNHDA and CDR2 as SQIVND (reference sequence). The CDR3 has 14 residues. Trimming took 6 bases from V and 5 from J; bases not matched to a gene: 6. The CDR3 sequence: CASSPGQGFYGYTF. CDR3 nucleotides: TGTGCCAGTAGCCCGGGACAGGGGTTTTATGGCTACACCTTC.

V and J are TRBV5-4 and TRBJ2-7; D possibly corresponds to TRBD1 (5 bases). CDR1 is SGHNT, CDR2 YYREEE, per germline (reference sequence). The CDR3 length is 13 residues. Trimming pared 0 bases from V and 3 bases from J, leaving 7 bases between. The chain's CDR3 is CASSLGQLYEQYF. Written as DNA, the CDR3 is TGTGCCAGCAGCTTGGGACAGCTCTACGAGCAGTACTTC.

V is TRBV10-2 and J is TRBJ1-1; D remains ambiguous. The CDR3 sequence is 13 residues long. The V end was cut by 7 bases, the J end by 5 bases, with 14 bases between. Germline loops: CDR1 WSHSY, CDR2 SAAADI. CDR3 bases: TGCGCCAGCACCGAGGGCGGAGGGACTGAAGCTTTCTTT. It is translated as CASTEGGGTEAFF.

The chain is built from TRBV2 and TRBJ2-5; D unresolved. The CDR3 consists of 13 residues. V lost 5 bases and J lost 1, with 8 bases in between. Germline V gene data show CDR1 as SNHLY and CDR2 as FYNNEI. The CDR3: CASSKIAQETQYF. DNA of the CDR3: TGTGCCAGCAGTAAAATAGCCCAAGAGACCCAGTACTTC.

The V gene is TRBV15, the J gene TRBJ2-1, with D perhaps matching TRBD1 (6 bases). The CDR3 has 17 amino acids. Germline values: CDR1 LNHNV, CDR2 YYDKDF (reference sequence). The V gene lost 5 bases and the J gene lost 9 bases, with 26 bases spanning the gap. CDR3 sequence reads: CATSSPLPAGVIVEQFF. The DNA for the CDR3 is TGTGCCACCAGCTCCCCCCTTCCGGCAGGGGTCATCGTTGAGCAGTTCTTC.

The V gene is TRBV28, the J gene TRBJ1-1, with 8 bases lining up with TRBD1. The CDR3 runs to 16 residues. Germline CDR1 is MDHEN and CDR2 is SYDVKM. Unmatched junction bases numbered 12, after V lost 5 bases and J lost 4 bases. The CDR3 spells CASSARGRGKGTEAFF. CDR3 DNA sequence: TGTGCCAGCAGTGCCAGGGGGCGCGGAAAGGGCACTGAAGCTTTCTTT. Supplemented by reference TRBV28 and TRBJ1-1, the full variable domain reads DVKVTQSSRYLVKRTGEKVFLECVQDMDHENMFWYRQDPGLGLRLIYFSYDVKMKEKGDIPEGYSVSREKKERFSLILESASTNQTSMYLCASSARGRGKGTEAFFGQGTRLTVV.

CDR3 sequence reads: CASSPRRVGFEQYF. In DNA, the CDR3 is TGCGCCAGCAGCCCCCGGAGGGTAGGGTTCGAGCAGTACTTC. The chain links TRBV4-1 to TRBJ2-7, with a possible D match to TRBD2 (6 bases). CDR3 size: 14 residues. Deletions cut 4 bases from V and 6 bases from J, with 16 bases between. Looked up from germline, CDR1 is MGHRA and CDR2 is YSYEKL.

This chain connects TRBV15 to TRBJ1-2, with D hard to call. Germline loops: CDR1 LNHNV, CDR2 YYDKDF (reference sequence). The germline V and J ends were trimmed by 1 base and 8 bases, with 11 bases remaining between them. This CDR3 contains 13 residues. CDR3 DNA: TGTGCCACCAGCAGAGGCGAGGGTCTAGGCTACACCTTC. Translated: CATSRGEGLGYTF.

This clone was found once. The chain links TRBV5-1 to TRBJ2-7; D perhaps matches TRBD1 (6 bases). The germline V gene encodes CDR1 SGHRS and CDR2 YFSETQ. There are 13 residues in the CDR3. The germline V and J ends were trimmed by 4 bases and 4 bases, with 12 bases remaining between them. The CDR3 here is CASSPPGVYEQYF. The CDR3, as DNA: TGCGCCAGCAGCCCACCAGGGGTTTACGAGCAGTACTTC.